Below, 30 T cell receptor beta chains from the same sample are listed, as sequenced in a study of cytomegalovirus exposure and HLA in healthy donors. The study ran its PCR with 60 Vbeta and 13 Jbeta primers. Repertoires were generated with immunoSEQ multiplex PCR, while TCRdb's copy carries only in-frame clones and drops some. The table lists 200,000 or so clones, about 86% of them singletons. The sample was PBMCs. The receptor source for this set is a woman between 18 and 29 years old in good health and CMV-seropositive.

The CDR3 bases are TGTGCCAGCAGCACTATCCCGACAGGGGGCTTATATGGCTACACCTTC. This encodes CASSTIPTGGLYGYTF. This chain links TRBV28 with TRBJ1-2, with 10 bases identical to TRBD1. Trimming cost V 6 bases and J 5 bases; bases outside gene matches: 12. CDR1 and CDR2 from the germline V gene are MDHEN and SYDVKM. The CDR3 is made up of 16 amino acids.

J is TRBJ2-5 and V is TRBV19, with D possibly being TRBD1 (6 bases). This CDR3 has 15 residues. The ends were cut back, 5 bases at V and 4 bases at J, with 17 bases in the middle. Germline V gives CDR1 LNHDA, CDR2 SQIVND (reference sequence). CDR3 residues: CASSGLRGLGETQYF. In DNA, the CDR3 is TGTGCCAGTAGTGGACTCAGGGGTCTAGGAGAGACCCAGTACTTC.

This clone was detected a few times. This chain uses TRBV4-1 with TRBJ2-7; D is uncertain. Trimming removed 3 bases at V and 5 bases at J, with 14 bases between. Germline lookup yields CDR1 MGHRA and CDR2 YSYEKL. CDR3 length equals 14 residues. The CDR3 DNA reads TGCGCCAGCAGCCATAGAAACAGTCCCGACGAGCAGTACTTC. Protein: CASSHRNSPDEQYF.

The V call is TRBV19, the J call TRBJ1-2, with D possibly being TRBD1 (6 bases). CDR3 length equals 15 residues. Trimming shortened V by 5 bases and J by 2 bases, and 15 bases separated the two germline ends. CDR1 is LNHDA, CDR2 SQIVND, per germline (reference sequence). The DNA for the CDR3 is TGTGCCAGTAGTCCAGAAGGGACATCGAACTATGGCTACACCTTC. As protein: CASSPEGTSNYGYTF.

The chain is built from TRBV19 and TRBJ1-4; TRBD1 matches 10 bases. Germline V lookup: CDR1 LNHDA, CDR2 SQIVND (reference sequence). The CDR3 length is 16 residues. The junction had 3 bases not matched to a gene; V was cut back by 5 bases and J by 0 bases. CDR3 region: CASSRDRGTTNEKLFF. CDR3 nucleotides: TGTGCCAGTAGTCGGGACAGGGGAACAACTAATGAAAAACTGTTTTTT.

The chain recombines TRBV2 with TRBJ2-3; TRBD1 matches 7 bases. The V and J ends lost 5 bases and 1 base, in that order; junction bases with no gene match: 3. Germline V CDR1 and CDR2: SNHLY, FYNNEI. The CDR3 covers 14 residues. In nucleotides, the CDR3 is TGTGCCAGCAGTTTAACAGGGGGCACAGATACGCAGTATTTT. Translated, it gives CASSLTGGTDTQYF.

The chain links TRBV15 to TRBJ2-5; TRBD2 aligns across 8 bases. The CDR3 length is 15 residues. With V trimmed by 0 bases and J by 4 bases, 4 bases remained unmatched. Germline-derived CDR1 and CDR2 are LNHNV and YYDKDF (reference sequence). CDR3 sequence reads: CATSRDRAGGETQYF. The CDR3 nucleotides are TGTGCCACCAGCAGAGATCGGGCGGGAGGAGAGACCCAGTACTTC.

The chain is built from TRBV5-1 and TRBJ1-2, with TRBD1 identical over 12 bases. Looked up from germline, CDR1 is SGHRS and CDR2 is YFSETQ. V dropped 1 base and J dropped 13; count of bases not matched to a gene: 11. CDR3 length: 15 residues. CDR3 sequence: CASSLFGTGGAYVTF. The CDR3 nucleotides read TGCGCCAGCAGCTTGTTCGGGACAGGGGGCGCGTATGTCACCTTC.

The chain uses TRBV30 and TRBJ2-6, with TRBD2 identical over 8 bases. The V segment lost 7 bases and the J segment 3 bases; nucleotides outside the gene matches: 5. The CDR3 runs to 14 residues. The germline CDR1 and CDR2 sequences are GTSNPN and SVGIG (reference sequence). The CDR3 region is CASSGGLGANVLTF. The CDR3 bases are TGTGCCTCCTCGGGGGGGCTTGGGGCCAACGTCCTGACTTTC.

The chain combines TRBV2 with TRBJ2-3; 13 bases map to TRBD2. The CDR3 has 15 residues. V was pared by 8 bases and J by 4 bases, with 6 bases of the junction left unmatched. Per germline, CDR1 SNHLY and CDR2 FYNNEI. CDR3 bases: TGTGCCAGCGCGACTAGCGGGGGGATGGCAGATACGCAGTATTTT. Its protein product is CASATSGGMADTQYF.

V gene TRBV11-2 combines with J gene TRBJ1-6, with 8 bases fitting TRBD1. The CDR3 spans 16 residues. With 4 bases clipped from V and 11 bases from J, the junction kept 13 bases outside the gene matches. Per the germline V gene, CDR1 is SGHAT and CDR2 is FQNNGV. The CDR3 nucleotides read TGTGCCAGCAGCTCTCGACAGGGGCCCACGGGTACACCCCTCCACTTT. Amino acid sequence: CASSSRQGPTGTPLHF.

V gene TRBV7-8 combines with J gene TRBJ2-3, with a weak D call TRBD2 (6 bases). Germline V gene data show CDR1 as SGHVS and CDR2 as FQNEAQ. The V end lost 3 bases, the J end lost 3 bases, and 22 bases lay between the germline ends. The CDR3 totals 18 residues. The CDR3 loop is CASSFPSQTVEGTDTQYF. The CDR3 nucleotides read TGTGCCAGCAGCTTCCCATCCCAGACTGTGGAGGGGACAGATACGCAGTATTTT.

This chain connects TRBV13 to TRBJ2-1; D might be TRBD2 (7 bases). Germline V lookup: CDR1 PRHDT, CDR2 FYEKMQ (reference sequence). The CDR3 is made up of 17 amino acids. V lost 5 bases and J 9 bases, leaving 26 bases between the germline ends. For the CDR3, the DNA is TGTGCCAGCAGCGTCTTGCGGGGGCCAACCACGCGGCTTGAGCAGTTCTTC. Translation: CASSVLRGPTTRLEQFF.

V usage is TRBV5-6 and J usage is TRBJ1-4, with TRBD1 matching over 7 bases. The trim removed 4 bases at V and 5 bases at J, leaving 2 bases unmatched. Germline lookup yields CDR1 SGHDT and CDR2 YYEEEE. There are 13 residues in the CDR3. CDR3 in amino acids: CASSQTGNEKLFF. In DNA, the CDR3 is TGTGCCAGCAGCCAGACAGGGAATGAAAAACTGTTTTTT. Combining the CDR3 with reference TRBV5-6 and TRBJ1-4 gives the whole variable domain DAGVTQSPTHLIKTRGQQVTLRCSPKSGHDTVSWYQQALGQGPQFIFQYYEEEERQRGNFPDRFSGHQFPNYSSELNVNALLLGDSALYLCASSQTGNEKLFFGSGTQLSVL.

This clone was found a few times. V usage is TRBV27 and J usage is TRBJ2-3; D gene uncertain. The germline CDR1 and CDR2 sequences are MNHEY and SMNVEV (reference sequence). V was trimmed by 3 bases and J by 6 bases, leaving 10 bases between them. This CDR3 has 13 residues. This chain's CDR3 is CASSFFESDTQYF. The CDR3 DNA reads TGTGCCAGCAGTTTTTTTGAGTCTGATACGCAGTATTTT.

This sequence joins TRBV21-1 and TRBJ2-5; the table names TRBD2, a call not compared with the DNA. TRBV21-1 has pseudogene status. The CDR3 length is 14 residues. The CDR3 sequence: CASTVGRGDETQYF. The CDR3 region has the DNA TGTGCCAGCACCGTCGGGAGAGGGGATGAGACCCAGTACTTC.

CDR3 bases: TGTGCCTGGAGATCTTTTCTTACGGGAACTAATGAAAAACTGTTTTTT. Its protein is CAWRSFLTGTNEKLFF. V is TRBV30 and J is TRBJ1-4; D is unclear. V lost 3 bases and J lost 1, with 15 bases in between. The germline gives CDR1 GTSNPN, CDR2 SVGIG (reference sequence). CDR3 size: 16 residues.

The V gene is TRBV2, the J gene TRBJ1-2; 7 nucleotides line up with TRBD1. The CDR3 covers 14 residues. The trim removed 9 bases at V and 5 bases at J, leaving 12 bases unmatched. The germline V gene encodes CDR1 SNHLY and CDR2 FYNNEI. The CDR3 region has the DNA TGTGCCAGTCTACCCGAGGGGGCAGGGTATGGCTACACCTTC. It translates to CASLPEGAGYGYTF.

The chain links TRBV5-1 to TRBJ2-1, with D perhaps matching TRBD2 (5 bases). V lost 4 bases, J lost 12 bases, and 8 bases lay in between. Germline assignment: CDR1 SGHRS and CDR2 YFSETQ. The CDR3 spans 10 residues. The CDR3 spells CASSGRGQFF. The CDR3 DNA reads TGCGCCAGCAGCGGGAGAGGGCAGTTCTTC.

The rearrangement joins TRBV28 to TRBJ2-7; D perhaps matches TRBD2 (6 bases). The length of the CDR3 is 14 residues. V lost 3 bases and J 7 bases, leaving 16 bases between the germline ends. Germline V gene sequence: CDR1 MDHEN, CDR2 SYDVKM. The CDR3 loop is CASSFSYAEGEQYF. CDR3 DNA sequence: TGTGCCAGCAGTTTCAGTTACGCGGAGGGGGAGCAGTACTTC. Full variable domain (outside the CDR3, taken from reference TRBV28 and TRBJ2-7): DVKVTQSSRYLVKRTGEKVFLECVQDMDHENMFWYRQDPGLGLRLIYFSYDVKMKEKGDIPEGYSVSREKKERFSLILESASTNQTSMYLCASSFSYAEGEQYFGPGTRLTVT.

The chain carries TRBV7-6 and TRBJ2-1, with D possibly being TRBD2 (6 bases). This CDR3 has 16 amino acids. V dropped 1 base and J dropped 6 bases, with 16 bases sitting between them. The V gene's germline CDR1 is SGHVS and CDR2 FNYEAQ. DNA for the CDR3: TGTGCCAGCAGCTTAGGTTGGGCGGGGACGGGCAATGAGCAGTTCTTC. Residues: CASSLGWAGTGNEQFF. The full variable domain, with the rest looked up from reference TRBV7-6 and TRBJ2-1, is GAGVSQSPRYKVTKRGQDVALRCDPISGHVSLYWYRQALGQGPEFLTYFNYEAQQDKSGLPNDRFSAERPEGSISTLTIQRTEQRDSAMYRCASSLGWAGTGNEQFFGPGTRLTVL.

V is TRBV7-2 and J is TRBJ2-3; 7 positions agree with TRBD2. The length of the CDR3 is 17 residues. With 2 bases clipped from V and 0 bases from J, the junction kept 8 bases outside the gene matches. Germline V gene data show CDR1 as SGHTA and CDR2 as FQGNSA. Written as DNA, the CDR3 is TGTGCCAGCAGCTTATTTTCCTGGCGGGGGAGCACAGATACGCAGTATTTT. It encodes CASSLFSWRGSTDTQYF.

V and J are TRBV5-1 and TRBJ2-1; 10 bases agree with TRBD2. The CDR3 runs to 16 residues. V lost 4 bases and J lost 0; bases outside the gene matches: 4. Germline V gives CDR1 SGHRS, CDR2 YFSETQ. CDR3 region: CASSVGLASSYNEQFF. Written as DNA, the CDR3 is TGCGCCAGCAGCGTGGGACTAGCGAGCTCCTACAATGAGCAGTTCTTC.

The chain joins TRBV6-1 to TRBJ1-2; 8 bases are a match to TRBD1. The CDR3 is 14 amino acids. The junction had 6 bases not matched to a gene; V was cut back by 4 bases and J by 5 bases. Germline CDR1 is MNHNS and CDR2 is SASEGT. Here the CDR3 reads CASSGQGKEYGYTF. In DNA, the CDR3 is TGTGCCAGCAGTGGACAGGGGAAGGAATATGGCTACACCTTC.

This chain connects TRBV18 to TRBJ2-5, with TRBD2 matching over 7 bases. V lost 6 bases to trimming and J lost 6 bases; unmatched junction nucleotides: 10. CDR1 KGHSH and CDR2 LQKENI come from the germline V gene. This CDR3 comprises 14 residues. In DNA, the CDR3 is TGTGCCAGCTCCCAACCCGGGGAGGGACAGACCCAGTACTTC. Protein: CASSQPGEGQTQYF.

V usage is TRBV6-6 and J usage is TRBJ1-2; TRBD1 agrees at 7 bases. The CDR3 totals 15 residues. After removal of 4 bases from V and 3 bases from J, the junction contained 8 bases not matched to a gene. Germline V gives CDR1 MNHNY, CDR2 SVGAGI (reference sequence). The CDR3: CASSSLSDRDYGYTF. The CDR3 DNA sequence: TGTGCCAGCAGTTCCTTATCCGACAGGGACTATGGCTACACCTTC.

This clone was found a few times. V is TRBV6-1 and J is TRBJ2-3; D possibly corresponds to TRBD1 (6 bases). The CDR3 has 15 amino acids. Germline lookup yields CDR1 MNHNS and CDR2 SASEGT. The germline V and J ends were trimmed by 2 bases and 1 base, with 10 bases remaining between them. CDR3 DNA: TGTGCCAGCAGTGAAAGTGGGGGCGGCACAGATACGCAGTATTTT. It yields the protein CASSESGGGTDTQYF.

For the CDR3, the DNA is TGCGCCAGCCGCTCAGTAAGCGGGAATGAGCAGTTCTTC. Translation gives CASRSVSGNEQFF. The V and J genes are TRBV4-1 and TRBJ2-1, with D possibly matching TRBD2 (6 bases). The CDR3 sequence is 13 residues long. V lost 8 bases and J 7 bases, leaving 15 bases between the germline ends. CDR1 is MGHRA and CDR2 is YSYEKL in the germline V gene.

V usage is TRBV10-1 and J usage is TRBJ2-1; tentatively, D is TRBD1 (6 bases). The CDR3 has 15 amino acids. Trimming stripped 0 bases from V and 6 bases from J, with 12 bases between. The germline V gene encodes CDR1 WNHNN and CDR2 SYGVQD (reference sequence). The CDR3 region is CASSESLQGSNEQFF. The CDR3 DNA follows: TGCGCCAGCAGTGAGTCGTTGCAGGGGAGCAATGAGCAGTTCTTC.

This clone occurred a few times. The genes are TRBV5-5 and TRBJ1-5; 9 nucleotides line up with TRBD1. This CDR3 is built from 15 residues. V was clipped by 1 base and J by 4 bases; unmatched bases: 3. Germline V gene sequence: CDR1 SGHKS, CDR2 YYEKEE (reference sequence). The CDR3 region has the DNA TGTGCCAGCAGCTTGCTCGGGACAGGGAATCAGCCCCAGCATTTT. This sequence encodes CASSLLGTGNQPQHF.